A selection of T cell receptor beta chains follows, all from one sample in a study of T cell changes during pregnancy in multiple sclerosis. Profiled with immunoSEQ multiplex PCR; TCRdb holds only in-frame clones, not every one. The profile shows roughly 87,000 clones, around 95% of them singletons. The sequenced sample was peripheral blood, obtained in the third trimester of pregnancy. These receptors were collected from a female donor in good health, enrolled as a control in a pregnancy study. CDR3s include the opening cysteine and the closing phenylalanine or tryptophan. Fields, in order: clone size, V gene, J gene, D gene, CDR3 protein, CDR3 DNA. A D gene is named only where the DNA matches it firmly. Clone size, where shown, is once, few, many, or a class for clones that have expanded.

>few|TRBV9|TRBJ2-5|NA
CASSVGASRETQYF
TGTGCCAGCAGCGTAGGGGCTAGCCGGGAGACCCAGTACTTC
>NA|TRBV27|TRBJ2-3|TRBD1
CASSLQGESADTQYF
TGTGCCAGCAGTCTTCAGGGGGAAAGCGCAGATACGCAGTATTTT
>once|TRBV7-8|TRBJ1-1|NA
CASSSANYNTEAFF
TGTGCCAGCAGCTCCGCGAATTACAACACTGAAGCTTTCTTT
>NA|TRBV7-2|TRBJ2-3|NA
CASSFSLDTQYF
TGTGCCAGCAGCTTCTCGTTGGATACGCAGTATTTT
>NA|TRBV2|TRBJ2-4|TRBD1
CASSVLQGVQNIQYF
TGTGCCAGCAGTGTCCTGCAGGGGGTTCAAAACATTCAGTACTTC
>NA|TRBV19|TRBJ2-7|NA
CASSTKQGTYEQYF
TGTGCCAGTAGTACCAAACAGGGAACCTACGAGCAGTACTTC
>NA|TRBV19|TRBJ2-7|NA
CASSGVLSSYEQYF
TGTGCCAGTAGTGGAGTCCTTAGCTCCTACGAGCAGTACTTC
>few|TRBV7-9|TRBJ2-7|NA
CASSLNAQGSEQYF
TGTGCCAGCAGCTTAAACGCTCAGGGGAGCGAGCAGTACTTC
>NA|TRBV2|TRBJ2-1|NA
CASSVMGVDEQFF
TGTGCCAGCAGTGTTATGGGCGTCGATGAGCAGTTCTTC
>few|TRBV27|TRBJ2-4|NA
CASRPGYPGNIQYF
TGTGCCAGCAGGCCGGGGTACCCGGGAAACATTCAGTACTTC
>NA|TRBV9|TRBJ2-3|NA
CASSITSRGTDTQYF
TGTGCCAGCAGCATCACATCGCGGGGCACAGATACGCAGTATTTT
>NA|TRBV10-3|TRBJ2-3|TRBD1
CAISLTGTGGDTDTQYF
TGTGCCATCAGCCTAACCGGGACAGGGGGCGACACAGATACGCAGTATTTT
>NA|TRBV10-3|TRBJ2-7|NA
CAIAGSANEQYF
TGTGCCATCGCGGGATCGGCTAACGAGCAGTACTTC
>NA|TRBV6-6|TRBJ2-4|NA
CASSPSGLAKNIQYF
TGTGCCAGCAGTCCCAGCGGACTAGCCAAAAACATTCAGTACTTC
>NA|TRBV5-1|TRBJ2-1|TRBD2
CASSQSGLAGDNEQFF
TGCGCCAGCAGCCAGTCGGGACTAGCGGGAGACAATGAGCAGTTCTTC
>NA|TRBV10-3|TRBJ1-4|TRBD1
CATNGQGGEKLFF
TGTGCCACAAACGGACAGGGGGGAGAAAAACTGTTTTTT
>NA|TRBV5-1|TRBJ2-1|TRBD2
CASSLTGTSIYNEQFF
TGCGCCAGCAGCTTGACCGGGACTAGCATCTACAATGAGCAGTTCTTC
>NA|TRBV7-9|TRBJ2-1|TRBD1
CASSFRGKGDEQFF
TGTGCCAGCAGCTTCAGGGGGAAAGGGGATGAGCAGTTCTTC
>NA|TRBV28|TRBJ2-6|NA
CARAPSGANVLTF
TGTGCCAGGGCCCCCTCTGGGGCCAACGTCCTGACTTTC
>NA|TRBV18|TRBJ2-7|NA
CASSPRQGSYEQYF
TGTGCCAGCTCACCACGGCAGGGATCCTACGAGCAGTACTTC
>NA|TRBV7-2|TRBJ2-7|TRBD1
CASSLRRDRANYEQYF
TGTGCCAGCAGCTTAAGGAGGGACAGGGCAAATTACGAGCAGTACTTC
>NA|TRBV5-1|TRBJ2-1|TRBD2
CASSFSSGSHNEQFF
TGCGCCAGCAGCTTTTCTAGCGGGAGTCACAATGAGCAGTTCTTC
>NA|TRBV11-1|TRBJ2-2|NA
CASSFGTGVATGELFF
TGTGCCAGCAGCTTTGGGACGGGAGTGGCCACCGGGGAGCTGTTTTTT
>NA|TRBV5-1|TRBJ1-1|NA
CASSLGHMNTEAFF
TGCGCCAGCAGCTTGGGACACATGAACACTGAAGCTTTCTTT
>NA|TRBV5-4|TRBJ2-5|NA
CASSFFGGRRETQYF
TGTGCCAGCAGCTTCTTCGGTGGGCGACGAGAGACCCAGTACTTC
>NA|TRBV10-3|TRBJ2-7|NA
CAISESSYEQYF
TGTGCCATCAGTGAGTCCTCGTACGAGCAGTACTTC
>NA|TRBV28|TRBJ2-1|NA
CASSRSYNEQFF
TGTGCCAGCAGCCGCTCCTACAATGAGCAGTTCTTC
>NA|TRBV7-2|TRBJ2-7|TRBD2
CASSLGRAGVYEQYF
TGTGCCAGCAGCTTAGGGCGGGCGGGAGTCTACGAGCAGTACTTC
>NA|TRBV19|TRBJ2-1|TRBD1
CASSDRGMGGNEQFF
TGTGCCAGTAGTGACAGGGGAATGGGGGGCAATGAGCAGTTCTTC
>NA|TRBV5-1|TRBJ1-4|NA
CASSLWAGSGEKLFF
TGCGCCAGCAGCTTGTGGGCAGGGTCAGGCGAAAAACTGTTTTTT
>NA|TRBV28|TRBJ1-3|NA
CASSSPWGAGNTIYF
TGTGCCAGCAGTTCCCCTTGGGGGGCTGGAAACACCATATATTTT
>NA|TRBV2|TRBJ2-3|TRBD1
CASNRGQTTDTQYF
TGTGCCAGCAATAGGGGACAGACCACAGATACGCAGTATTTT